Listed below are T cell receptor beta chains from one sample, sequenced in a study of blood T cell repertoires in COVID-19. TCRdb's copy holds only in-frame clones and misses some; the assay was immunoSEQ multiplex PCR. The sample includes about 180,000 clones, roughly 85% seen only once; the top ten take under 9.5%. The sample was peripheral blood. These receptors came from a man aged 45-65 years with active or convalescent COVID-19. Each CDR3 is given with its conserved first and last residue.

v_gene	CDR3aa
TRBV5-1	CASSLMDTTYEQYF
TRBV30	CALRFSGSTDTQYF
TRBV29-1	CSVKPYDGELFF
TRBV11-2	CASSLLTEEAFF
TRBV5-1	CASSLYESSQPQHF
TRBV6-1	CASSEAAGSGALNSPLHF
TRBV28	CASSAWTGANSPLHF
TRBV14	CASSPFQGRYGELFF
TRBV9	CASSPSARAHYGYTF
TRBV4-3	CASSQTRSGNTIYF
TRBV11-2	CASSFGGSYEQYF
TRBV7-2	CASSFNFNQPQHF
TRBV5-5	CASSFIPGDNEQYF
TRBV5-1	CASSALTSGGDNEQFF
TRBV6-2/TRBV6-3	CASSQDSSSGNTIYF
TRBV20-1	CSASGPGGEKLFF
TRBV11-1	CASSSGLAFGETQYF
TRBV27	CASSMTQTVVNQPQHF
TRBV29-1	CSVTGGIQETQYF
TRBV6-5	CASRQGPFINQPQHF
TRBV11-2	CASSPRGGQGNSPLHF
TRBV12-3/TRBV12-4	CASSFTGTGAFF
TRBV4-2	CASSQDGGRGDQPQHF
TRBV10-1	CASSAGTGIDQPQHF
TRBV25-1	CASSELHEQYF
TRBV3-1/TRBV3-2	CASSQDETVNEQFF
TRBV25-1	CASSDSFLMRDSPLHF
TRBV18	CASSHTQVVYEQYF
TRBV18	CASTESRGAYTGELFF
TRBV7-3	CASSERGLAATDTQYF
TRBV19	CASSILQGTEAFF
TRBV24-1	CATSEGQGVGYGYTF
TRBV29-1	CSVHEGNQPQHF
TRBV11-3	CASSLRGGQGTDTQYF
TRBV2	CASTGGVSGSPLHF
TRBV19	CASSSQDSEAFF
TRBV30	CAWSVEPMNTEAFF
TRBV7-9	CASTLYELSYGYTF
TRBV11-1	CASSTGQGGYNEQFF
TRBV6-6	CASKPQGVRTEAFF
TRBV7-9	CASSSTSYTEAFF
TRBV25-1	CASRDRGNYGYTF
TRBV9	CASSTGQANYGYTF
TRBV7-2	CASSPYSVGNEQFF
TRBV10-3	CAINGQGVSNSPLHF
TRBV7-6	CASSLDRGRGELFF
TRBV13	CASSRTGDSNQPQHF
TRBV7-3	CASSLRPSYNEQFF
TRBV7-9	CASSNRGQGGMNTEAFF
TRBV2	CASSEEGNQPQHF
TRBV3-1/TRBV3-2	CASSQVASLAKNIQYF
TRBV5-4	CASSLGASNTGELFF
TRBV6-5	CASIHGGAETYEQYF
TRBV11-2	CASRKVGQGNTEAFF